The 20 T cell receptor beta chains below all came from one sample that was sequenced in a study of cytotoxic CD8 clonotypes in ibrutinib-treated CLL. Sequencing used immunoSEQ multiplex PCR; TCRdb keeps in-frame clones, though not all of them. Of nearly 100,000 clones listed, around 73% are singletons. This sample comprised PBMCs, obtained after 12 months of ibrutinib treatment. All receptors come from a human donor with chronic lymphocytic leukemia.

The rearrangement links TRBV9 to TRBJ1-3; the D is unclear. Germline assignment: CDR1 SGDLS and CDR2 YYNGEE. CDR3 length: 13 residues. Trimming removed 1 base at V and 4 bases at J, with 6 bases between. The CDR3 DNA is TGTGCCAGCAGCGTATTCGAGGGAAACACCATATATTTT. Protein sequence: CASSVFEGNTIYF.

This CDR3 reads CASRVTFSGEETQYF. In DNA, the CDR3 is TGTGCCAGCAGAGTTACTTTTAGCGGGGAAGAGACCCAGTACTTC. The V gene is TRBV6-1, the J gene TRBJ2-5; TRBD2 matches at 8 bases. The V segment lost 6 bases and the J segment 3 bases; nucleotides outside the gene matches: 9. Germline CDR1 MNHNS, CDR2 SASEGT. The CDR3 is 15 residues long.

This clone was seen more than once but under ten times. The V gene is TRBV7-9, the J gene TRBJ1-1; a possible D gene is TRBD1 (6 bases). The germline CDR1 and CDR2 sequences are SEHNR and FQNEAQ (reference sequence). This CDR3 spans 14 amino acids. Trimming pared 3 bases from V and 6 bases from J, leaving 14 bases between. The CDR3 here is CASSLVWEGAEAFF. The DNA of the CDR3 is TGTGCCAGCAGCTTGGTTTGGGAGGGGGCTGAAGCTTTCTTT.

This chain links TRBV7-9 with TRBJ1-2; 7 nucleotides line up with TRBD1. Germline CDR1 is SEHNR and CDR2 is FQNEAQ (reference sequence). Trimming at V came to 7 bases and at J to 5 bases, leaving 13 bases not matched to a gene. The CDR3 loop spans 15 amino acids. The CDR3 bases are TGTGCCAGCATCCGAAACCGGGACAGTCTTTATGGCTACACCTTC. This codes for CASIRNRDSLYGYTF.

This clone has just a few counts. The chain couples TRBV6-1 to TRBJ1-5; D is unresolved. The CDR3 loop spans 14 amino acids. Germline V lookup: CDR1 MNHNS, CDR2 SASEGT. V gave up 5 bases and J gave up 5 bases, with 13 bases separating them. The CDR3 is CASSPFHSDQPQHF. Written as DNA, the CDR3 is TGTGCCAGCAGTCCCTTCCACAGCGATCAGCCCCAGCATTTT.

The chain uses TRBV30 and TRBJ2-2, with 8 bases lining up with TRBD2. The length of the CDR3 is 14 residues. The V gene's germline CDR1 is GTSNPN and CDR2 SVGIG (reference sequence). V was clipped by 4 bases and J by 7 bases; unmatched bases: 8. CDR3 protein: CAWTAGGVVGELFF. The CDR3 DNA reads TGTGCCTGGACTGCCGGGGGGGTCGTCGGGGAGCTGTTTTTT.

The chain carries TRBV6-1 and TRBJ1-2; D is perhaps TRBD1 (6 bases). Deletions cut 10 bases from V and 8 bases from J, with 20 bases between. Looked up from germline, CDR1 is MNHNS and CDR2 is SASEGT. This CDR3 comprises 13 residues. The CDR3 sequence is CATAPGAPGGYTF. Written as DNA, the CDR3 is TGTGCCACGGCCCCGGGGGCCCCCGGGGGCTACACCTTC.

The chain carries TRBV7-9 and TRBJ2-7; possible D gene TRBD1, 5 bases. Germline V gives CDR1 SEHNR, CDR2 FQNEAQ (reference sequence). Deletions cut 5 bases from V and 5 bases from J, with 19 bases between. This CDR3 has 15 amino acids. The CDR3 is CASSPPPRVENEQYF. The CDR3, as DNA: TGTGCCAGCAGCCCCCCACCCAGGGTAGAGAACGAGCAGTACTTC.

This chain uses TRBV10-3 with TRBJ1-4, with 10 bases fitting TRBD1. CDR3 size: 17 residues. Germline CDR1 is ENHRY and CDR2 is SYGVKD. Trimming removed 0 bases from V and 8 bases from J; junction bases left unmatched: 9. This chain's CDR3 is CAISESKEDRGLEKLFF. DNA for the CDR3: TGTGCCATCAGTGAGTCAAAAGAGGACAGGGGGTTAGAAAAACTGTTTTTT.

The CDR3 sequence: CATSGWTGKGETQYF. CDR3 bases: TGTGCCACCAGCGGCTGGACAGGGAAAGGAGAGACCCAGTACTTC. V and J are TRBV15 and TRBJ2-5; TRBD1 agrees at 8 bases. The length of the CDR3 is 15 residues. From germline, CDR1 is LNHNV and CDR2 YYDKDF (reference sequence). Unmatched junction bases numbered 9, after V lost 5 bases and J lost 4 bases.

The sample holds one count of this clone. This chain links TRBV5-1 with TRBJ1-2, with 8 bases matching TRBD1. Germline values: CDR1 SGHRS, CDR2 YFSETQ. The CDR3 spans 14 residues. V lost 5 bases, J lost 0 bases, and 3 bases stayed unmatched. The CDR3 loop is CASRGQEANYGYTF. The CDR3, as DNA: TGCGCCAGCAGGGGACAGGAGGCTAACTATGGCTACACCTTC.

This rearrangement joins TRBV18 to TRBJ2-7; D perhaps matches TRBD2 (6 bases). The CDR3 sequence is 14 residues long. Trimming cost V 2 bases and J 2 bases, with 10 bases left between them. Germline V gene lookup returns CDR1 KGHSH and CDR2 LQKENI. For the CDR3, the DNA is TGTGCCAGCTCACCAAGCTGGGGGGCCTACGAGCAGTACTTC. Translation gives CASSPSWGAYEQYF.

The gene calls are TRBV27 and TRBJ2-1; 16 bases fit TRBD2. The V and J ends lost 9 bases and 0 bases, in that order; junction bases with no gene match: 17. This CDR3 is 21 amino acids long. Germline V CDR1 and CDR2: MNHEY, SMNVEV (reference sequence). The CDR3 sequence is CASLARLGTSGGASSYNEQFF. The CDR3 region has the DNA TGTGCCAGTCTAGCGCGTTTAGGGACTAGCGGGGGGGCGAGCTCCTACAATGAGCAGTTCTTC.

Note on this clone: Additional DNA sequences in this sample encode the identical CDR3. The chain couples TRBV9 to TRBJ2-5; tentative D call: TRBD1 (5 bases). This CDR3 contains 14 residues. The V and J ends lost 2 bases and 1 base respectively, with 9 bases between them. Germline V gives CDR1 SGDLS, CDR2 YYNGEE. The CDR3 bases are TGTGCCAGCAGCGTTGACAGCATCCAAGAGACCCAGTACTTC. Protein: CASSVDSIQETQYF.

Written as DNA, the CDR3 is TGCGCCAGCAGCCATATCGACAGGGACTATGGCTACACCTTC. Translation: CASSHIDRDYGYTF. J is TRBJ1-2 and V is TRBV4-1; TRBD1 matches 7 bases. The CDR3 has 14 amino acids. Losses at the gene ends were 3 bases for V and 3 bases for J; bases not matched to a gene: 4. The germline V gene encodes CDR1 MGHRA and CDR2 YSYEKL.

A single count supports this clone. V gene TRBV5-8 combines with J gene TRBJ2-7; TRBD1 aligns across 7 bases. The germline V gene has CDR1 SGHTS and CDR2 YDEGEE. This CDR3 spans 15 amino acids. Losses at the gene ends were 1 base for V and 7 bases for J; bases not matched to a gene: 11. The CDR3 is CASSLRDREIGEQYF. The CDR3 DNA is TGTGCCAGCAGCTTGCGTGACAGGGAGATCGGAGAGCAGTACTTC. Full variable domain (remainder filled in from reference TRBV5-8 and TRBJ2-7): EAGVTQSPTHLIKTRGQQATLRCSPISGHTSVYWYQQALGLGLQFLLWYDEGEERNRGNFPPRFSGRQFPNYSSELNVNALELEDSALYLCASSLRDREIGEQYFGPGTRLTVT.

The gene calls are TRBV9 and TRBJ2-7; the D gene is possibly TRBD2 (5 bases). V was trimmed by 0 bases and J by 2 bases, leaving 9 bases between them. From germline, CDR1 is SGDLS and CDR2 YYNGEE. The CDR3 contains 14 residues. The DNA of the CDR3 is TGTGCCAGCAGCGTAGGAGGAGGAGCCTACGAGCAGTACTTC. Translation gives CASSVGGGAYEQYF.

V usage is TRBV7-9 and J usage is TRBJ1-1, with a weak D call TRBD1 (5 bases). The CDR3 runs to 15 residues. V lost 5 bases and J 4 bases, leaving 17 bases between the germline ends. CDR1 and CDR2 from the germline V gene are SEHNR and FQNEAQ (reference sequence). This CDR3 is CASSIGAEGFTEAFF. In DNA, the CDR3 is TGTGCCAGCAGCATAGGTGCCGAGGGGTTCACTGAAGCTTTCTTT. Together with reference TRBV7-9 and TRBJ1-1, the CDR3 gives the full variable domain: DTGVSQNPRHKITKRGQNVTFRCDPISEHNRLYWYRQTLGQGPEFLTYFQNEAQLEKSRLLSDRFSAERPKGSFSTLEIQRTEQGDSAMYLCASSIGAEGFTEAFFGQGTRLTVV.

This clone was recorded once. V usage is TRBV27 and J usage is TRBJ2-2; no clear D. The CDR3 length is 11 residues. The V gene's germline CDR1 is MNHEY and CDR2 SMNVEV (reference sequence). Between the trimmed V and J ends, which lost 6 bases and 8 bases, there was a span of 7 bases. DNA for the CDR3: TGTGCCAGCAGACTTTGGGGGGAGCTGTTTTTT. Its protein product is CASRLWGELFF.

Turning to this clone: At the DNA level, this CDR3 is encoded by other sequences in the same sample as well. J is TRBJ2-7 and V is TRBV2; D gene unclear. Per the germline V gene, CDR1 is SNHLY and CDR2 is FYNNEI. The length of the CDR3 is 11 residues. V was shortened by 3 bases and J by 4 bases, with 4 bases between the two germline ends. This chain's CDR3 is CASSEGYEQYF. The CDR3 DNA follows: TGTGCCAGCAGTGAGGGATACGAGCAGTACTTC.